These 2 T cell receptor beta chains came from one sample sequenced in a study of regulatory T cells in long-lasting Graves disease. Specified time point: newly diagnosed GD, antithyroid drugs for less than 3 months. PBMCs were the source of the RNA used for TCR sequencing. Arm-PCR of CDR3 regions with iRepertoire HTBI primers generated TCR beta libraries. TCRdb reanalysed the multiplex PCR reads using MiXCR and keeps one entry per CDR3 protein. The table records around 480,000 distinct CDR3 sequences, roughly 17% of them present only once. These data also featured in a second study, about T cells in Graves' hyperthyroidism and ophthalmopathy.

The sample was peripheral blood mononuclear cells (PBMCs), taken at new diagnosis, from a patient treated with antithyroid drugs. All receptors derive from a man aged 40-55 years with Graves disease.

The CDR3 loop reads CASSYNDLSGNTIYF. The DNA of the CDR3 is TGTGCCAGCAGCTATAACGACCTCTCTGGAAACACCATATATTTT. V is TRBV11-1 and J is TRBJ1-3; D is uncertain. The V gene's germline CDR1 is SGHAT and CDR2 FQDESV (reference sequence). CDR3 size: 15 residues. The V gene lost 4 bases and the J gene lost 0 bases, with 10 bases spanning the gap.

This clonotype appeared many times. This chain uses TRBV28 with TRBJ2-7; perhaps TRBD2 as D (6 bases). V lost 7 bases to trimming and J lost 4 bases, with 17 bases between them. This CDR3 spans 14 amino acids. CDR1 and CDR2 from the germline V gene are MDHEN and SYDVKM. CDR3 loop: CASTPGTPLYEQYF. CDR3 DNA: TGTGCCAGCACCCCCGGGACTCCCCTATACGAGCAGTACTTC. Supplemented by reference TRBV28 and TRBJ2-7, the full variable domain reads DVKVTQSSRYLVKRTGEKVFLECVQDMDHENMFWYRQDPGLGLRLIYFSYDVKMKEKGDIPEGYSVSREKKERFSLILESASTNQTSMYLCASTPGTPLYEQYFGPGTRLTVT.